The source of this TCR beta chain is a study of cytomegalovirus exposure and HLA in healthy donors. As to this clone: Its specificity is unknown.

V gave up 5 bases and J gave up 1 base, with 8 bases separating them. The germline gives CDR1 SGHTA, CDR2 FQGNSA. The CDR3 loop spans 13 amino acids. A multiplex PCR was run with 60 Vbeta primers and 13 Jbeta primers. Assay: immunoSEQ multiplex PCR; the TCRdb copy retains only in-frame clones and omits some. The sample shows under 200,000 clones, around 80% of them seen only once. Study-level points and caveats: The Asian-associated ancestry cluster reportedly had fewer N-insertions than the approximately 630-donor mean in a later analysis.

The chain combines TRBV7-2 with TRBJ1-1; D not resolved. Sequenced: PBMCs. This TCR was sampled from a man in his forties or fifties in good health and CMV-seropositive. CDR3 sequence reads: CASSPRPNTEAFF. DNA for the CDR3: TGTGCCAGCAGCCCCCGTCCGAACACTGAAGCTTTCTTT.